This passage covers 2 T cell receptor beta chains from one sample sequenced in a study of early T cells in non-severe SARS-CoV-2 infection. Via MiXCR, TCRdb re-called the 5' RACE reads, giving one row per CDR3 protein. The table lists tens of thousands of distinct CDR3 sequences, more than 10% of them singletons, with over 1% in the top ten. Sequenced material: whole blood, taken at baseline. The receptor source for this set is an adult who was a healthcare worker with PCR-confirmed SARS-CoV-2 infection or an uninfected control (not recorded which). The donor label of this sample is uncertain.

In this sample, this clonotype turned up a few times. The rearrangement links TRBV5-1 to TRBJ2-1; 10 positions match TRBD2. Germline CDR1 and CDR2: SGHRS and YFSETQ. J was trimmed by 7 bases and V by 4 bases; bases with no gene match: 11. The CDR3 has 16 amino acids. The CDR3 spells CASSLGQRGGLNEQFF. The CDR3 bases are TGCGCCAGCAGCCTAGGCCAGCGGGGGGGCCTAAATGAGCAGTTCTTC.

This clonotype was counted at least ten times. This rearrangement joins TRBV18 to TRBJ1-5; possibly TRBD1 for D (5 bases). The V and J ends lost 4 bases and 4 bases respectively, with 14 bases between them. The CDR3 contains 15 residues. Germline assignment: CDR1 KGHSH and CDR2 LQKENI. The CDR3 sequence is CASSRGQGGNQPQHF. In DNA, the CDR3 is TGTGCCAGCTCACGAGGGCAGGGTGGAAATCAGCCCCAGCATTTT.